This TCR beta chain was sequenced in a study of immune evolution from preneoplasia to lung adenocarcinoma. Study summary: HLA loss of heterozygosity: approximately 7.5% AIS, about 15% MIA, roughly 35% ADC, none AAH. Findings and limits, study-wide: Normal lung had highest clonality; later lesions appeared denser, more diverse.

V dropped 5 bases and J dropped 4 bases, with 14 bases sitting between them. This CDR3 contains 14 residues. The germline CDR1 and CDR2 sequences are MGHRA and YSYEKL. Profiled with immunoSEQ multiplex PCR; TCRdb holds only in-frame clones, not every one. The sample contains about 10,000 clones, around 90% of which appear only once. Of note for this clone: What it binds is unknown.

The rearrangement joins TRBV4-1 to TRBJ1-1; TRBD1 might be the D (6 bases). Sequencing was performed on FFPE invasive lung adenocarcinoma tissue. This clonotype originated in a person between 65 and 79 years old with invasive lung adenocarcinoma. Some clones in this sample may be carry-over from other donors' samples. The DNA for the CDR3 is TGCGCCAGCAGCAAACAGGGTCCGGGCACTGAAGCTTTCTTT. This encodes CASSKQGPGTEAFF.